The clone carrying this TCR beta chain was detected ten times or more. Its antigen is currently unknown. Time point defined: newly diagnosed GD, antithyroid drugs for less than 3 months. Construction of the TCR library relied on RNA isolated from PBMCs. Graves' disease diagnoses used American Thyroid Association guidelines. The sample comes from a study of regulatory T cells in long-lasting Graves disease. Study-wide results and caveats: Accuracy might have suffered from few samples.

Library construction for TCR beta used iRepertoire HTBI primers and Arm-PCR of CDR3 regions. TCRdb itself ran the multiplex PCR reads through MiXCR, one entry per CDR3 protein. This repertoire shows approximately 210,000 distinct CDR3 sequences, about 17% found once; its top ten account for around 21%. CDR1 is LNHDA, CDR2 SQIVND, per germline (reference sequence). The CDR3 totals 15 residues. V shed 5 bases and J shed 8 bases, with 18 bases lying between them. This specimen consisted of peripheral blood mononuclear cells (PBMCs), obtained at new diagnosis, from a patient treated with antithyroid drugs. This clonotype originated in a female donor with Graves disease. The chain recombines TRBV19 with TRBJ1-4; no reliable D call. The CDR3 protein is CASSPRSSGSEKLFF. The CDR3 bases are TGTGCCAGTAGTCCCCGATCCTCGGGTTCGGAAAAACTGTTTTTT.